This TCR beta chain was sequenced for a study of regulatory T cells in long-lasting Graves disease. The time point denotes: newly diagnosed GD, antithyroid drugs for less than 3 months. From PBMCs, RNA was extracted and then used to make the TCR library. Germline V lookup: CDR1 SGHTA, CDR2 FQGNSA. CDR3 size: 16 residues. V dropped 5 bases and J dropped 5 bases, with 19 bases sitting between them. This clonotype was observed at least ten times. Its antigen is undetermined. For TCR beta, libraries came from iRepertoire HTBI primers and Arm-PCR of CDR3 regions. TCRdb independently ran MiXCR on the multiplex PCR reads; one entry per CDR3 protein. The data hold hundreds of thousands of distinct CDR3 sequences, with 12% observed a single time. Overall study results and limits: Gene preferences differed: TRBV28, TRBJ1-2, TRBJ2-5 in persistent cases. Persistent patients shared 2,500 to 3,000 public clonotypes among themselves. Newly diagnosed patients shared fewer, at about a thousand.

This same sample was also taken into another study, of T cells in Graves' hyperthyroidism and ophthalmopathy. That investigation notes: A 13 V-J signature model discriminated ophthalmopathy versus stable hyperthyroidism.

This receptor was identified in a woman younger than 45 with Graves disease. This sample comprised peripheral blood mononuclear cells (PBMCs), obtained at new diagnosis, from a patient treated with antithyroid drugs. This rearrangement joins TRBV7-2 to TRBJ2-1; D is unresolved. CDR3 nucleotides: TGTGCCAGCAGCGTACAGACGCAGCAGACCCACAATGAGCAGTTCTTC. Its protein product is CASSVQTQQTHNEQFF. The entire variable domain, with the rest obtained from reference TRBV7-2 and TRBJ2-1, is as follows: GAGVSQSPSNKVTEKGKDVELRCDPISGHTALYWYRQSLGQGLEFLIYFQGNSAPDKSGLPSDRFSAERTGGSVSTLTIQRTQQEDSAVYLCASSVQTQQTHNEQFFGPGTRLTVL.